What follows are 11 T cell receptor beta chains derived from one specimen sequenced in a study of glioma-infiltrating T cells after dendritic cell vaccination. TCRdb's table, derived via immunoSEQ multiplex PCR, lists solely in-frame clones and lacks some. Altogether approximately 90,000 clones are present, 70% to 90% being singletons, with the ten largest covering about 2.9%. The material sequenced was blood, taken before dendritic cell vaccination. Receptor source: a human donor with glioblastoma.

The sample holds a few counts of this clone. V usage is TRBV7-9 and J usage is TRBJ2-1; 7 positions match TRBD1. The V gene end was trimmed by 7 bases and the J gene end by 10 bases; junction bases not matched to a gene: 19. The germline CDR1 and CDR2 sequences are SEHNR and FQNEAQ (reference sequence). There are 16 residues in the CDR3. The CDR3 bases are TGTGCCAGCACCTGGGTGGGGCGGGTCACCAGGGGGGAGCAGTTCTTC. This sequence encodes CASTWVGRVTRGEQFF.

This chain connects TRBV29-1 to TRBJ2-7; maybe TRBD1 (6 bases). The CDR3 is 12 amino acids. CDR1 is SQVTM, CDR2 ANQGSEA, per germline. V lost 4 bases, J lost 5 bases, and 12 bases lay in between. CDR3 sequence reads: CSVGRRGNEQYF. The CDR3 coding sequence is TGCAGCGTTGGGCGCAGGGGCAACGAGCAGTACTTC.

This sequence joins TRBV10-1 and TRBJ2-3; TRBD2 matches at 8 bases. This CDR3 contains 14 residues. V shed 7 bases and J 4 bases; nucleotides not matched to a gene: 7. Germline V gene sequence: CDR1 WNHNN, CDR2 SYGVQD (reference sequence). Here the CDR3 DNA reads TGCGCCAGCAAGGACTCGCGGGAGGCAGATACGCAGTATTTT. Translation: CASKDSREADTQYF.

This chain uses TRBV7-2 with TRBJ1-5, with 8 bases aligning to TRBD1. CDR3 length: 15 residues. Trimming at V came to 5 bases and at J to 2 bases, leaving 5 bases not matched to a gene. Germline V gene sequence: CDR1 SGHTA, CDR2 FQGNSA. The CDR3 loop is CASSKGGQGNQPQHF. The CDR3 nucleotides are TGTGCCAGCAGCAAGGGGGGACAGGGCAATCAGCCCCAGCATTTT.

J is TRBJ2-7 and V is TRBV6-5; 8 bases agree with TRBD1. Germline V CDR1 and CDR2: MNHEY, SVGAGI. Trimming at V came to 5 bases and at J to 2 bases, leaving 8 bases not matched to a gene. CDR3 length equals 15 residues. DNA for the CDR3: TGTGCCAGCAGTCAGGCGACAGGGGACCCCTACGAGCAGTACTTC. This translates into CASSQATGDPYEQYF.

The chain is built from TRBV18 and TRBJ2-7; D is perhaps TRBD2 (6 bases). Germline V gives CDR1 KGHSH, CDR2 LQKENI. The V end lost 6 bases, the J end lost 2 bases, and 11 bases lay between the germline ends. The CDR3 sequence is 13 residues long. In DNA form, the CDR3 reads TGTGCCAGCTCCCCCCCGGGGGCCTACGAGCAGTACTTC. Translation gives CASSPPGAYEQYF.

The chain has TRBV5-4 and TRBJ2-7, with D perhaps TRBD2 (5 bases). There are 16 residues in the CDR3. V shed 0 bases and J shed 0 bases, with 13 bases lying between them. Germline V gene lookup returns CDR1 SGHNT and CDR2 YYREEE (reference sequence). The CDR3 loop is CASSLGGEDNSYEQYF. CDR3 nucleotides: TGTGCCAGCAGCTTGGGGGGAGAGGATAACTCCTACGAGCAGTACTTC.

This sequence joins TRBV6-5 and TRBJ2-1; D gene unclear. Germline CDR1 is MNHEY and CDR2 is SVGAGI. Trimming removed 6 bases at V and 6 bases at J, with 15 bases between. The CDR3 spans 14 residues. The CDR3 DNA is TGTGCCAGCAGCCGGTCGCCCAAGCGCAATGAGCAGTTCTTC. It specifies CASSRSPKRNEQFF.

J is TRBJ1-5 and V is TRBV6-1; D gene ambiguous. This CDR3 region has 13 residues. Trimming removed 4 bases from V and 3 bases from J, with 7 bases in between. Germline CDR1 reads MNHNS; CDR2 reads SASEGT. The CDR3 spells CASSGQFNQPQHF. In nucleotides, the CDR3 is TGTGCCAGCAGTGGTCAGTTCAATCAGCCCCAGCATTTT.

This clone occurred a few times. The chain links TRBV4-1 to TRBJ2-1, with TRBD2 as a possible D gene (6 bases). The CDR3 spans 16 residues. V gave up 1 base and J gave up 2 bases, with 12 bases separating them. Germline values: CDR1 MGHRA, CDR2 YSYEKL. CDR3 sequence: CASSQGRLDPYNEQFF. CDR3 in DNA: TGCGCCAGCAGCCAAGGTAGACTAGATCCCTACAATGAGCAGTTCTTC.

The CDR3 bases are TGCGCCAGCAGCCAGATGGACAGGGCCAACTATGGCTACACCTTC. This sequence encodes CASSQMDRANYGYTF. The chain links TRBV4-3 to TRBJ1-2, with 8 bases that match TRBD1. This CDR3 has 15 residues. Trimming took 3 bases from V and 2 from J; bases not matched to a gene: 5. Looked up from germline, CDR1 is LGHNA and CDR2 is YSLEER.